The 3 T cell receptor beta chains below were found in one sample sequenced in a study of tumor and adjacent non-tumor tissue in lung cancer. A modified ARM-PCR protocol with three rounds of nested PCR amplified TCRbeta. TCRdb called the multiplex PCR reads again in MiXCR, with one record for every CDR3 protein. The repertoire holds 90,000 to 110,000 distinct CDR3 sequences, 60% to 70% seen once, with around 19% in the top ten. This sample's RNA came from whole unsorted tissue. Distant lung tissue was collected more than 3 cm away from the tumor edge. Sequenced material: distant non-tumor lung tissue. These receptors were collected from a man in his sixties with non-small cell lung cancer.

A remark on this clonotype: The conserved final phenylalanine or tryptophan is absent from the CDR3, which likely points to a read error. This chain uses TRBV6-2 or TRBV6-3 with TRBJ1-1; 11 nucleotides match TRBD1. CDR3 length: 18 amino acids. V gave up 2 bases and J gave up 9 bases; unmatched junction bases: 17. Germline assignment: CDR1 MNHEY and CDR2 SVGEGT. The CDR3 sequence: CASSYPRTGGGGRIQAFL. The CDR3, as DNA: TGTGCCAGCAGTTACCCCCGGACAGGGGGCGGAGGGCGCATCCAAGCTTTCTTA.

V and J are TRBV28 and TRBJ2-2, with 10 positions matching TRBD2. The CDR3 covers 17 residues. Per the germline V gene, CDR1 is MDHEN and CDR2 is SYDVKM. Trimming removed 7 bases from V and 6 bases from J; junction bases left unmatched: 14. Here the CDR3 DNA reads TGTGCCAGCACACCCCCAGGACTAGCGGTATTTTCCGGGGAGCTGTTTTTT. Protein product: CASTPPGLAVFSGELFF.

The sample holds many counts of this clonotype. This chain links TRBV20-1 with TRBJ1-2, with TRBD1 matching 7 bases. After removal of 2 bases from V and 3 bases from J, the junction contained 3 bases not matched to a gene. Germline-derived CDR1 and CDR2 are DFQATT and SNEGSKA (reference sequence). The length of the CDR3 is 13 residues. The CDR3 bases are TGCAGTGCTAGAAGGGGGCTGGACTATGGCTACACCTTC. It encodes CSARRGLDYGYTF.